The 2 T cell receptor beta chains below were found in one sample sequenced in a study of T cells in Graves' hyperthyroidism and ophthalmopathy. Amplified TCR beta CDR3 regions came from RNA transcripts. First-round RT-PCR with HTBI primers amplified the TCR CDR3 region. TCRdb processed the multiplex PCR reads anew with MiXCR; each CDR3 protein has one entry. The table records 300,000 to 450,000 distinct CDR3 sequences, more than 14% of them present only once. The sequenced sample was blood. The receptors were sampled from a woman aged 25 to 45 with Graves' ophthalmopathy.

This clonotype showed up just a few times. The J gene is TRBJ1-5, the V gene TRBV19; D is uncertain. This CDR3 spans 16 amino acids. V lost 3 bases, J lost 3 bases, and 15 bases lay in between. Germline V gives CDR1 LNHDA, CDR2 SQIVND (reference sequence). The CDR3 reads CASSMIPGSVNQPQHF. The DNA of the CDR3 is TGTGCCAGTAGTATGATTCCGGGGAGCGTCAATCAGCCCCAGCATTTT.

Only a few counts were recorded for this clonotype. This clone may be a read error of a much larger clone one base away. The chain has TRBV16 and TRBJ1-2, with no clear D. The CDR3 consists of 14 residues. Per germline, CDR1 KGHSY and CDR2 FQNENV. CDR3 DNA: TGTGCCATCAGCCAATCTCTAACGAACTATGGCTACACCTTC. The encoded protein is CAISQSLTNYGYTF. Together with reference TRBV16 and TRBJ1-2, the CDR3 gives the full variable domain: GEEVAQTPKHLVRGEGQKAKLYCAPIKGHSYVFWYQQVLKNEFKFLISFQNENVFDETGMPKERFSAKCLPNSPCSLEIQATKLEDSAVYFCAISQSLTNYGYTFGSGTRLTVV.